These T cell receptor beta chains were read from a single sample in a study of T-cell memory formation after mild COVID-19. MiXCR was run by TCRdb on the 5' RACE reads, yielding one entry per CDR3 protein. This sample yields fewer than 600,000 distinct CDR3 sequences, of which about 20% are seen a single time; under 8.5% belongs to the top ten. The sequencing input was PBMCs or a T cell subset sorted from them (not recorded which). These TCRs come from an adult woman who had mild COVID-19 (a few samples of this study predate the infection). Cell type and time point are not known. CDR3s include the opening cysteine and the closing phenylalanine or tryptophan. A D gene is named only where the DNA matches it firmly. The listing skips clone size in some rows; elsewhere it reads once, few, many or a size class.

J gene: TRBJ2-7
D gene: -
clone size: -
V gene: TRBV4-1
CDR3 DNA: TGCGCCAGCAGCCAGGGGAGACAGGCCTACGAGCAGTACTTC
CDR3 protein: CASSQGRQAYEQYF

J gene: TRBJ2-1
D gene: -
clone size: few
V gene: TRBV28
CDR3 DNA: TGTGCCAGCAGTTCAGGGAAGTCTGATCAATTCTTC
CDR3 protein: CASSSGKSDQFF

J gene: TRBJ1-5
D gene: -
clone size: few
V gene: TRBV6-6
CDR3 DNA: TGTGCCAGCCATTCGGAGGGCAATCAGCCCCAGCATTTT
CDR3 protein: CASHSEGNQPQHF

J gene: TRBJ2-7
D gene: TRBD1
clone size: few
V gene: TRBV11-2
CDR3 DNA: TGTGCCAGCAGAGTCGGGACAGCTTCAAGCCACGAGCAGTACTTC
CDR3 protein: CASRVGTASSHEQYF

J gene: TRBJ1-6
D gene: TRBD1
clone size: -
V gene: TRBV7-9
CDR3 DNA: TGTGCCAGCTCCCGGGACAGGGCCTCACCCCTCCACTTT
CDR3 protein: CASSRDRASPLHF

J gene: TRBJ2-7
D gene: TRBD1
clone size: few
V gene: TRBV29-1
CDR3 DNA: TGCAGCGTGAGGGGAACGGACAGGTGGAGCTACGAGCAGTACTTC
CDR3 protein: CSVRGTDRWSYEQYF

J gene: TRBJ2-3
D gene: TRBD2
clone size: few
V gene: TRBV7-9
CDR3 DNA: TGTGCCAGCAGCCCCCGACTAGCAGACATCACAGATACGCAGTATTTT
CDR3 protein: CASSPRLADITDTQYF

J gene: TRBJ1-1
D gene: -
clone size: once
V gene: TRBV12-2
CDR3 DNA: TGTGCCAGCAGCTCTCCCACGTACAGGGGGCTCGCTGAAGCTTTCTTT
CDR3 protein: CASSSPTYRGLAEAFF

J gene: TRBJ2-5
D gene: TRBD1
clone size: -
V gene: TRBV15
CDR3 DNA: TGTGCCACCTGTACCGGGACAGGGATCCAGTACTTC
CDR3 protein: CATCTGTGIQYF

J gene: TRBJ2-1
D gene: TRBD1
clone size: few
V gene: TRBV7-6
CDR3 DNA: TGTGCCAGCAGGGGGACAGGGCCTTCTAATGAGCAGTTCTTC
CDR3 protein: CASRGTGPSNEQFF

J gene: TRBJ1-4
D gene: -
clone size: -
V gene: TRBV4-2
CDR3 DNA: TGTGCCAGCAGCCAAGATCTGGCAGGGCGCGGAAAACTGTTTTTT
CDR3 protein: CASSQDLAGRGKLFF

J gene: TRBJ1-3
D gene: -
clone size: -
V gene: TRBV29-1
CDR3 DNA: TGCAGCGTTGTAGACACGAGCTCTGGAAACACCATATATTTT
CDR3 protein: CSVVDTSSGNTIYF

J gene: TRBJ2-3
D gene: -
clone size: -
V gene: TRBV15
CDR3 DNA: TGTGCCACCAGCAGAGATTGGGGAACAACCTACCATACGCAGTATTTT
CDR3 protein: CATSRDWGTTYHTQYF

J gene: TRBJ1-2
D gene: TRBD1
clone size: -
V gene: TRBV4-2
CDR3 DNA: TGTGCCAGCAGCCAACCGGACAGGAAAGGAGTCCCTAGTTATGGCTACACCTTC
CDR3 protein: CASSQPDRKGVPSYGYTF

J gene: TRBJ2-2
D gene: -
clone size: few
V gene: TRBV7-6
CDR3 DNA: TGTGCCAGCGGACTGGGGATCGGGGAGCTGTTTTTT
CDR3 protein: CASGLGIGELFF

J gene: TRBJ2-2
D gene: TRBD2
clone size: -
V gene: TRBV5-1
CDR3 DNA: TGCGCCAGCAGCTCCTTTGGGACTAGCGGAGCGAACACCGGGGAGCTGTTTTTT
CDR3 protein: CASSSFGTSGANTGELFF

J gene: TRBJ1-1
D gene: -
clone size: few
V gene: TRBV3-1
CDR3 DNA: TGTGCCAGCAGCCAACCCGGAGGGAAAGTGAACACTGAAGCTTTCTTT
CDR3 protein: CASSQPGGKVNTEAFF

J gene: TRBJ1-2
D gene: -
clone size: -
V gene: TRBV3-1
CDR3 DNA: TGTGCCAGCAGCCACCGGGTTAACTATGGCTACACCTTC
CDR3 protein: CASSHRVNYGYTF

J gene: TRBJ2-1
D gene: -
clone size: few
V gene: TRBV13
CDR3 DNA: TGTGCCAGCAGCTTAATGGGGTACCCAGGGACATCCCCAATCTTC
CDR3 protein: CASSLMGYPGTSPIF

J gene: TRBJ2-1
D gene: TRBD1
clone size: -
V gene: TRBV29-1
CDR3 DNA: TGCAGCGTTGAGGGACAGGGCGGCAATGAGCAGTTCTTC
CDR3 protein: CSVEGQGGNEQFF

J gene: TRBJ2-1
D gene: -
clone size: -
V gene: TRBV15
CDR3 DNA: TGTGCCACCAGCAGGACCTCTGCGGGGCAGAGGAATGAGCAGTTCTTC
CDR3 protein: CATSRTSAGQRNEQFF

J gene: TRBJ2-3
D gene: TRBD2
clone size: few
V gene: TRBV20-1
CDR3 DNA: TGCAGTGCTAGAGTGCTAGCGGGAGTTGCAGATACGCAGTATTTT
CDR3 protein: CSARVLAGVADTQYF

J gene: TRBJ2-3
D gene: -
clone size: few
V gene: TRBV9
CDR3 DNA: TGTGCCAGCAGCGGACTCGGCGGCCTCAGGGCAGATACGCAGTATTTT
CDR3 protein: CASSGLGGLRADTQYF

J gene: TRBJ2-7
D gene: -
clone size: -
V gene: TRBV18
CDR3 DNA: TGTGCCAGCTCACCTCAGAGCGCCGGGACGAGAGAGCAGTACTTC
CDR3 protein: CASSPQSAGTREQYF

J gene: TRBJ2-3
D gene: -
clone size: -
V gene: TRBV5-1
CDR3 DNA: TGCGCCAGCAGCTTGAGTAGTTACACAGATACGCAGTATTTT
CDR3 protein: CASSLSSYTDTQYF

J gene: TRBJ2-6
D gene: TRBD1
clone size: few
V gene: TRBV19
CDR3 DNA: TGTGCCAGTGGGGATAGGACAGGGACTCTCCGGCCGGAATTCTCTGGGGCCAACGTCCTGACTTTC
CDR3 protein: CASGDRTGTLRPEFSGANVLTF

J gene: TRBJ1-2
D gene: -
clone size: few
V gene: TRBV29-1
CDR3 DNA: TGCAGCGCCCAAGGGGCAGGGAGGAACTATGGCTACACCTTC
CDR3 protein: CSAQGAGRNYGYTF

J gene: TRBJ2-3
D gene: TRBD2
clone size: few
V gene: TRBV7-2
CDR3 DNA: TGTGCCAGCAGCACCCGGCGAGCGGGACGCACAGATACGCAGTATTTT
CDR3 protein: CASSTRRAGRTDTQYF

J gene: TRBJ1-2
D gene: -
clone size: -
V gene: TRBV24-1
CDR3 DNA: TGTGCCACCAGTGATCCCCATTTCTATGGCTACACCTTC
CDR3 protein: CATSDPHFYGYTF

J gene: TRBJ2-5
D gene: TRBD2
clone size: -
V gene: TRBV7-9
CDR3 DNA: TGTGCCAGCAAACCCGGGACTAGCGGGAAAGAGACCCAGTACTTC
CDR3 protein: CASKPGTSGKETQYF

J gene: TRBJ1-1
D gene: -
clone size: -
V gene: TRBV7-6
CDR3 DNA: TGTGCCAGCAGCTTATTCCCTTTCATGAACACTGAAGCTTTCTTT
CDR3 protein: CASSLFPFMNTEAFF

J gene: TRBJ1-4
D gene: -
clone size: -
V gene: TRBV30
CDR3 DNA: TGTGCCTGGAGTTCCTTAAGGAAGGATGAAAAACTGTTTTTT
CDR3 protein: CAWSSLRKDEKLFF

J gene: TRBJ1-5
D gene: -
clone size: -
V gene: TRBV5-6
CDR3 DNA: TGTGCCAGCAGCTTTTCAGGATGGTTTGAGCCCCAGCATTTT
CDR3 protein: CASSFSGWFEPQHF

J gene: TRBJ2-7
D gene: -
clone size: few
V gene: TRBV5-5
CDR3 DNA: TGTGCCAGCAGCTTGGTGGCGGGACCTCCCTACGAGCAGTACTTC
CDR3 protein: CASSLVAGPPYEQYF

J gene: TRBJ2-1
D gene: TRBD2
clone size: once
V gene: TRBV12-3/TRBV12-4
CDR3 DNA: TGTGCCAGCAGCCGCCAACTAGCGGGCTCCTACAATGAGCAGTTCTTC
CDR3 protein: CASSRQLAGSYNEQFF

J gene: TRBJ2-1
D gene: TRBD1
clone size: few
V gene: TRBV2
CDR3 DNA: TGTGCCAGCAGCCCCGGGACAGGGCTATACAATGAGCAGTTCTTC
CDR3 protein: CASSPGTGLYNEQFF

J gene: TRBJ2-7
D gene: -
clone size: once
V gene: TRBV15
CDR3 DNA: TGTGCCGCACCCCTCAGCCCCCACGAGCAGTACTTC
CDR3 protein: CAAPLSPHEQYF

J gene: TRBJ2-7
D gene: -
clone size: -
V gene: TRBV5-8
CDR3 DNA: TGTGCCAGCAGCTTGGGAGGGTCCGACGAGCAGTACTTC
CDR3 protein: CASSLGGSDEQYF

J gene: TRBJ1-1
D gene: -
clone size: few
V gene: TRBV6-1
CDR3 DNA: TGTGCCAGCATGGTGACAGGAAAGGCTGAAGCTTTCTTT
CDR3 protein: CASMVTGKAEAFF

J gene: TRBJ2-7
D gene: TRBD2
clone size: few
V gene: TRBV12-3/TRBV12-4
CDR3 DNA: TGTGCCAGCAGTAAGGGACTAGCAGAAACCTACGAGCAGTACTTC
CDR3 protein: CASSKGLAETYEQYF

J gene: TRBJ2-7
D gene: TRBD2
clone size: -
V gene: TRBV11-2
CDR3 DNA: TGTGCCAGCAGCATACTAGCGGGGGAAGTCGAGCAGTACTTC
CDR3 protein: CASSILAGEVEQYF

J gene: TRBJ1-2
D gene: -
clone size: -
V gene: TRBV30
CDR3 DNA: TGTGCCTGGGGAGGCGACACCTCTAACTATGGCTACACCTTC
CDR3 protein: CAWGGDTSNYGYTF

J gene: TRBJ2-2
D gene: -
clone size: many
V gene: TRBV5-1
CDR3 DNA: TGCGCCAGCAGCTTGGTGCGATCCGGGGAGCTGTTTTTT
CDR3 protein: CASSLVRSGELFF

J gene: TRBJ2-7
D gene: -
clone size: -
V gene: TRBV6-6
CDR3 DNA: TGTGCCAGCAGTTACTCGAACATCGGGAGCTCCTACGAGCAGTACTTC
CDR3 protein: CASSYSNIGSSYEQYF

J gene: TRBJ1-6
D gene: -
clone size: -
V gene: TRBV12-3/TRBV12-4
CDR3 DNA: TGTGCCAGCAGTTCCCGGGAAGGTTCACCCCTCCACTTT
CDR3 protein: CASSSREGSPLHF

J gene: TRBJ2-3
D gene: TRBD2
clone size: few
V gene: TRBV4-1
CDR3 DNA: TGCGCCAGCAGCCAAGATCTGAGGCAGCGGGGGGTTATAGGCACAGATACGCAGTATTTT
CDR3 protein: CASSQDLRQRGVIGTDTQYF

J gene: TRBJ2-2
D gene: TRBD1
clone size: few
V gene: TRBV9
CDR3 DNA: TGTGCCAGCAGCGACCGGGACAGGTCCTTCGGGGAGCTGTTTTTT
CDR3 protein: CASSDRDRSFGELFF

J gene: TRBJ2-7
D gene: TRBD1
clone size: -
V gene: TRBV6-2/TRBV6-3
CDR3 DNA: TGTGCCAGCAGTTACAACGCCGGGACAGCCTGGTACGAGCAGTACTTC
CDR3 protein: CASSYNAGTAWYEQYF